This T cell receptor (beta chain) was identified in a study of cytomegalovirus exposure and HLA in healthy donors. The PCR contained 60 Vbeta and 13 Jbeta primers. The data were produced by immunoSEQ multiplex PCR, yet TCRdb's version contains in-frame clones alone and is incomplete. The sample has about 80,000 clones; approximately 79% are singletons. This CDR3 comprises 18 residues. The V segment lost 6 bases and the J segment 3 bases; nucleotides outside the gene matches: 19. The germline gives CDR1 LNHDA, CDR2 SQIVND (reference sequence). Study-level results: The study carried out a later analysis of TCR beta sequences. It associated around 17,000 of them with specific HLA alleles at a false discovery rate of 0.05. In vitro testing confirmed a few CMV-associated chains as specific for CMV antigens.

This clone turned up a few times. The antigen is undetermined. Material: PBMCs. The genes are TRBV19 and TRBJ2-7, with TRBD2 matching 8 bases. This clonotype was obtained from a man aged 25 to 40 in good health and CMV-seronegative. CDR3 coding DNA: TGTGCCAGTAGGTCACGCCTCCTTCCGGGGGGGCCAGTCTACGAGCAGTACTTC. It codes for CASRSRLLPGGPVYEQYF.